These 19 T cell receptor beta chains were sequenced from one sample in a study of breast tumors, draining lymph nodes, adjacent tissues. Axillary draining lymph nodes of breast cancer patients supplied the node samples. TCRdb recomputed calls from the multiplex PCR reads with MiXCR, one row per CDR3 protein. The table shows some 250,000 distinct CDR3 sequences, with roughly a third occurring only once. The sample consisted of axillary lymph node tissue. The origin of the receptors is a female donor with breast cancer. Some clones in this sample may be carry-over from other donors' samples.

There are many counts of this clonotype. The chain recombines TRBV12-3 or TRBV12-4 with TRBJ2-5; weak D call: TRBD1 (6 bases). Deletions cut 1 base from V and 3 bases from J, with 6 bases between. The CDR3 covers 13 residues. CDR3 bases: TGTGCCAGCAGTTTAGACAGGGAAGAGACCCAGTACTTC. As protein: CASSLDREETQYF.

This sequence joins TRBV12-3 or TRBV12-4 and TRBJ1-4; 7 nucleotides line up with TRBD1. This CDR3 region has 14 residues. V dropped 7 bases and J dropped 7; count of bases not matched to a gene: 9. CDR3 DNA: TGTGCCAGCACCACCGACAGGGCGACTGAAAAACTGTTTTTT. The encoded protein is CASTTDRATEKLFF.

This clonotype came up many times. V is TRBV5-1 and J is TRBJ1-6; D not resolved. V lost 4 bases and J 0 bases, leaving 8 bases between the germline ends. The length of the CDR3 is 15 residues. Germline V gene sequence: CDR1 SGHRS, CDR2 YFSETQ. The DNA of the CDR3 is TGCGCCAGCAGCCCAGAGAGCTCCTATAATTCACCCCTCCACTTT. This translates into CASSPESSYNSPLHF. Looking up the rest from reference TRBV5-1 and TRBJ1-6 gives the full variable domain: KAGVTQTPRYLIKTRGQQVTLSCSPISGHRSVSWYQQTPGQGLQFLFEYFSETQRNKGNFPGRFSGRQFSNSRSEMNVSTLELGDSALYLCASSPESSYNSPLHFGNGTRLTVT.

This clonotype was detected ten times or more. The chain combines TRBV20-1 with TRBJ2-3; a possible D gene is TRBD2 (7 bases). V was trimmed by 6 bases and J by 8 bases, leaving 18 bases between them. CDR1 is DFQATT, CDR2 SNEGSKA, per germline (reference sequence). CDR3 size: 13 residues. CDR3 sequence (DNA): TGCAGTGCACGACGGGGGGCCCCAGGTACGCAGTATTTT. Protein sequence: CSARRGAPGTQYF.

This clonotype was seen many times. The chain has TRBV6-6 and TRBJ2-3; 7 nucleotides align to TRBD2. This CDR3 spans 16 amino acids. The germline V gene encodes CDR1 MNHNY and CDR2 SVGAGI (reference sequence). Trimming cost V 6 bases and J 1 base; bases outside gene matches: 10. CDR3 nucleotide sequence: TGTGCCAGCAGCCAGACCGGGACTACTGGCACAGATACGCAGTATTTT. It specifies CASSQTGTTGTDTQYF.

To note about this clonotype: The junction differs from germline at one of its ends, possibly a read error. The V call is TRBV4-3, the J call TRBJ2-7, with D perhaps assigned TRBD1 or TRBD2 (5 bases each). Germline values: CDR1 LGHNA, CDR2 YSLEER. The CDR3 is 13 amino acids. CDR3 nucleotide sequence: TGCGCCAGCAGCCCCAGGACTGGGGACGAGCAGGACTTC. Its protein is CASSPRTGDEQDF.

Comments on this clonotype: A read error is likely, as this CDR3 ends without the conserved phenylalanine or tryptophan. The DNA is omitted, as the CDR3 cannot be located on it reliably, and the CDR3 follows TCRdb's listing. The CDR3 loop reads CASSDTETVR. V and J are TRBV2 and TRBJ2-3. The CDR3 is made up of 10 amino acids, end residues included. CDR1 and CDR2 from the germline V gene are SNHLY and FYNNEI.

This clonotype was observed many times. The chain has TRBV5-1 and TRBJ1-2, with 7 bases that match TRBD1. The length of the CDR3 is 16 residues. In germline, CDR1 is SGHRS, CDR2 YFSETQ. After removal of 4 bases from V and 0 bases from J, the junction contained 9 bases not matched to a gene. The CDR3 loop is CASSPLWDSPNYGYTF. CDR3 nucleotides: TGCGCCAGCAGCCCTCTTTGGGACAGCCCTAACTATGGCTACACCTTC.

This clonotype has a count of ten or more. CDR3 nucleotide sequence: TGCGCCAGCAGAACCGGGACCCACAATAGCGGGACAGATACGCAGTATTTT. Residues: CASRTGTHNSGTDTQYF. The chain couples TRBV5-1 to TRBJ2-3; 7 bases are a match to TRBD2. The junction had 15 bases not matched to a gene; V was cut back by 5 bases and J by 3 bases. This CDR3 contains 17 residues. Germline CDR1 and CDR2: SGHRS and YFSETQ. Variable domain in full (rest from reference TRBV5-1 and TRBJ2-3): KAGVTQTPRYLIKTRGQQVTLSCSPISGHRSVSWYQQTPGQGLQFLFEYFSETQRNKGNFPGRFSGRQFSNSRSEMNVSTLELGDSALYLCASRTGTHNSGTDTQYFGPGTRLTVL.

The CDR3 sequence: CASSLDRRTSPTQHF. The CDR3 nucleotides read TGTGCCAGCAGCTTAGATAGGCGGACTTCCCCTACGCAGCATTTT. V gene TRBV7-9 combines with J gene TRBJ2-3; D is uncertain. TRBJ1-5 explains the end of the DNA better; the J call may be wrong. The CDR3 totals 15 residues. Germline CDR1 reads SEHNR; CDR2 reads FQNEAQ (reference sequence).

The J gene is TRBJ2-5, the V gene TRBV29-1; D not resolved. Trimming pared 6 bases from V and 0 bases from J, leaving 8 bases between. The CDR3 consists of 12 residues. Germline V CDR1 and CDR2: SQVTM, ANQGSEA. The CDR3 here is CSVAPYQETQYF. In nucleotides, the CDR3 is TGCAGCGTCGCCCCGTACCAAGAGACCCAGTACTTC.

In its sample, this clonotype was seen a few times. V and J are TRBV5-1 and TRBJ2-5; 8 bases fit TRBD1. V lost 4 bases to trimming and J lost 8 bases; unmatched junction nucleotides: 10. Per the germline V gene, CDR1 is SGHRS and CDR2 is YFSETQ. The length of the CDR3 is 14 residues. CDR3 sequence: CASSVGQGPDTQYF. CDR3 DNA sequence: TGCGCCAGCAGCGTAGGACAGGGTCCGGACACCCAGTACTTC. Full variable domain (remainder filled in from reference TRBV5-1 and TRBJ2-5): KAGVTQTPRYLIKTRGQQVTLSCSPISGHRSVSWYQQTPGQGLQFLFEYFSETQRNKGNFPGRFSGRQFSNSRSEMNVSTLELGDSALYLCASSVGQGPDTQYFGPGTRLLVL.

With respect to this clonotype: It may be a read error: a sequence one base away is much more abundant. This CDR3 fails to terminate in the conserved phenylalanine or tryptophan, so it likely reflects a read error. The chain links TRBV7-3 to TRBJ1-6; D gene ambiguous. Trimming took off 5 bases at V and 3 bases at J, with 8 bases between the two ends. The length of the CDR3 is 14 residues. Germline lookup yields CDR1 SGHTA and CDR2 FQGTGA. The CDR3 here is CASSLVGYNSPLHL. For the CDR3, the DNA is TGTGCCAGCAGCCTTGTGGGCTATAATTCACCCCTCCACCTT.

Ten or more counts support this clonotype. J is TRBJ2-1 and V is TRBV19, with 7 positions matching TRBD2. Germline CDR1 and CDR2: LNHDA and SQIVND (reference sequence). V lost 3 bases, J lost 9 bases, and 11 bases stayed unmatched. CDR3 length: 15 residues. The CDR3 DNA reads TGTGCCAGTAGTATGCTGCGGGAGCGGGTGAGTGAGCAGTTCTTC. It translates to CASSMLRERVSEQFF.

Ten or more counts support this clonotype. The chain joins TRBV2 to TRBJ1-2; TRBD1 aligns across 7 bases. Germline V lookup: CDR1 SNHLY, CDR2 FYNNEI. The CDR3 has 14 amino acids. V was clipped by 6 bases and J by 1 base; unmatched bases: 5. The CDR3 protein is CASRRGQNNYGYTF. The CDR3 DNA follows: TGTGCCAGCAGGAGGGGACAGAATAACTATGGCTACACCTTC.

Points on this clonotype: The germline gene is not matched at one end of the junction; a read error may be the cause. The chain employs TRBV15 and TRBJ1-2, with D hard to call. Germline V gene lookup returns CDR1 LNHNV and CDR2 YYDKDF (reference sequence). The CDR3 has 14 amino acids. This CDR3 is CAASSLAPENHYTF. CDR3 in DNA: TGTGCCGCCAGCAGCTTGGCTCCGGAAAACCACTACACCTTC.

This clonotype came up a few times. This could be a read error, since a much larger clone is one nucleotide away. The chain joins TRBV7-9 to TRBJ1-2, with D unclear. CDR1 is SEHNR and CDR2 is FQNEAQ in the germline V gene (reference sequence). This CDR3 has 15 amino acids. The CDR3 DNA reads TGTGCCAGCAGCTTTTTGCGAGGTTCGAACTATGGCTACCCCTTC. Translating it yields CASSFLRGSNYGYPF.

The chain joins TRBV19 to TRBJ1-5, with a weak D call TRBD1 (5 bases). The CDR3 contains 15 residues. The germline CDR1 and CDR2 sequences are LNHDA and SQIVND (reference sequence). Trimming left V 6 bases short and J 7 bases short, with 19 bases between. The CDR3 protein is CASRTGRQGGQPQHF. The CDR3, as DNA: TGTGCCAGTAGGACTGGCCGGCAGGGTGGCCAGCCCCAGCATTTT.

The chain has TRBV6-5 and TRBJ1-2; no firm D call. The CDR3 has 15 amino acids. The germline V gene encodes CDR1 MNHEY and CDR2 SVGAGI. V was clipped by 6 bases and J by 4 bases, with 18 bases between them. This chain's CDR3 is CASSPVWSAGYGYTF. CDR3 DNA sequence: TGTGCCAGCAGCCCCGTTTGGTCAGCGGGCTATGGCTACACCTTC.